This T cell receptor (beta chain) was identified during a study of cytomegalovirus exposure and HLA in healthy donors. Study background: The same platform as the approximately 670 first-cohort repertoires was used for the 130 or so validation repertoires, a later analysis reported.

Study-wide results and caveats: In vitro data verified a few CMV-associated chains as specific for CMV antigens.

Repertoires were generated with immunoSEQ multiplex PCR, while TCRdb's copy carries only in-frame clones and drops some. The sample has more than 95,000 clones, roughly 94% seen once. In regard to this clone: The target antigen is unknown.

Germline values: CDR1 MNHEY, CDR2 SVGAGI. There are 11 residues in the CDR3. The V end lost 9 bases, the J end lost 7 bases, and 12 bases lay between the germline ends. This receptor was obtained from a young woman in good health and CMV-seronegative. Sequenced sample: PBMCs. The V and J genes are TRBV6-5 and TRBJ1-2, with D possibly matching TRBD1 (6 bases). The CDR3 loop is CASSNRAGYTF. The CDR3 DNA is TGTGCCAGTTCCAACAGGGCTGGCTACACCTTC.